The next 30 T cell receptor beta chains were all read from a single sample in a study of blood T cell repertoires in COVID-19. Produced via immunoSEQ multiplex PCR; TCRdb's table is partial and in-frame only. The sample has around 250,000 clones; roughly nine tenths are singletons. Sequences were obtained from PBMCs or T cells enriched from blood (not recorded which). The receptor source for this set is a human donor in a cohort exposed to, infected with or recovered from COVID-19 (not recorded which). The donor label of this sample is uncertain.

The V and J genes are TRBV3-1 (or the pseudogene TRBV3-2) and TRBJ2-3; 9 bases are a match to TRBD2. The CDR3 spans 18 residues. The ends lost 3 bases at V and 2 bases at J; junction bases unmatched: 12. Germline CDR1 and CDR2: LGHDT and YNNKEL (reference sequence). CDR3: CASSQDPAGGGATDTQYF. Here the CDR3 DNA reads TGTGCCAGCAGCCAGGATCCAGCGGGGGGTGGAGCCACAGATACGCAGTATTTT.

This clone was seen once. This chain uses TRBV24-1 with TRBJ1-2, with TRBD1 identical over 7 bases. V lost 3 bases to trimming and J lost 3 bases; unmatched junction nucleotides: 6. Germline V gene data show CDR1 as KGHDR and CDR2 as SFDVKD. This CDR3 is built from 15 residues. The CDR3 DNA is TGTGCCACCAGTGATCCACTCAGGGGGGACTATGGCTACACCTTC. It encodes CATSDPLRGDYGYTF.

This CDR3 reads CASSQWDRGYEQYF. The CDR3 nucleotides read TGTGCCAGCAGCCAATGGGACAGGGGCTACGAGCAGTACTTC. V and J are TRBV4-2 and TRBJ2-7; TRBD1 aligns across 10 bases. The CDR3 has 14 amino acids. The germline V gene encodes CDR1 LGHNA and CDR2 YNFKEQ. V shed 2 bases, J shed 3 bases, and the junction held 1 base outside the gene matches.

This clone was seen only a few times. The chain has TRBV30 and TRBJ1-6; 9 bases map to TRBD1. The CDR3 extends over 13 amino acids. The germline V gene has CDR1 GTSNPN and CDR2 SVGIG (reference sequence). Unmatched junction bases numbered 0, after V lost 3 bases and J lost 6 bases. The DNA of the CDR3 is TGTGCCTGGAGGGGACAGGGTAATTCACCCCTCCACTTT. This sequence encodes CAWRGQGNSPLHF.

The chain links TRBV5-1 to TRBJ1-1, with a possible D match to TRBD1 (5 bases). The germline V gene encodes CDR1 SGHRS and CDR2 YFSETQ. With 2 bases removed from V and 1 base from J, the gap between germline ends came to 15 bases. The CDR3 length is 16 residues. CDR3 nucleotides: TGCGCCAGCAGCTTCTTCACCGGGACTCCGAACACTGAAGCTTTCTTT. Translated, it gives CASSFFTGTPNTEAFF.

This sequence joins TRBV2 and TRBJ2-7; D perhaps matches TRBD2 (6 bases). This CDR3 is built from 16 residues. CDR1 SNHLY and CDR2 FYNNEI come from the germline V gene. V lost 4 bases to trimming and J lost 7 bases, with 23 bases between them. The CDR3 reads CASSGLRQRASDEQYF. In DNA, the CDR3 is TGTGCCAGCAGTGGCCTTCGGCAGCGGGCCTCGGATGAGCAGTACTTC.

This clone has only one observation. J is TRBJ2-1 and V is TRBV20-1, with 8 bases identical to TRBD2. The J segment lost 8 bases and the V segment lost 3 bases, leaving 9 bases of the junction unmatched. CDR3 length equals 14 residues. CDR1 and CDR2 (germline): DFQATT, SNEGSKA (reference sequence). The CDR3: CSASVGGGRDEQFF. In DNA, the CDR3 is TGCAGTGCTAGTGTCGGGGGGGGACGGGATGAGCAGTTCTTC.

This clone was counted only a few times. The chain links TRBV18 to TRBJ2-5; D gene unclear. Trimming cost V 3 bases and J 5 bases, with 10 bases left between them. Germline loops: CDR1 KGHSH, CDR2 LQKENI. CDR3 length equals 13 residues. The CDR3 region has the DNA TGTGCCAGCTCACCTTTGGCCTTGGAGACCCAGTACTTC. Protein: CASSPLALETQYF.

V is TRBV4-2 and J is TRBJ2-3; D possibly corresponds to TRBD2 (5 bases). The CDR3 sequence is 14 residues long. Trimming cost V 1 base and J 5 bases, with 10 bases left between them. CDR1 and CDR2 (germline): LGHNA, YNFKEQ. This chain's CDR3 is CASSQGSSGDTQYF. The CDR3 DNA reads TGTGCCAGCAGCCAAGGATCCAGCGGAGATACGCAGTATTTT.

The V gene is TRBV6-2 or TRBV6-3, the J gene TRBJ1-1, with D uncertain. V lost 5 bases and J 8 bases, leaving 15 bases between the germline ends. Germline lookup yields CDR1 MNHEY and CDR2 SVGEGT. CDR3 length: 13 amino acids. The CDR3 nucleotides are TGTGCCAGCAGTCGAGACGGGATCGGGGAAGCTTTCTTT. This sequence encodes CASSRDGIGEAFF.

The chain is built from TRBV7-2 and TRBJ2-7, with 8 bases that match TRBD2. Trimming cost V 1 base and J 3 bases; bases outside gene matches: 8. Per the germline V gene, CDR1 is SGHTA and CDR2 is FQGNSA. The CDR3 spans 16 residues. CDR3 bases: TGTGCCAGCAGCTTAGTTCTTACTAGCGGTGACTACGAGCAGTACTTC. Protein product: CASSLVLTSGDYEQYF.

J is TRBJ2-5 and V is TRBV9, with 10 bases identical to TRBD2. The CDR3 is 16 residues long. Germline V gene sequence: CDR1 SGDLS, CDR2 YYNGEE. The junction had 9 bases not matched to a gene; V was cut back by 5 bases and J by 2 bases. The CDR3 DNA sequence: TGTGCCAGCAGTCCGCATACAGCGGGGGGGCAAGAGACCCAGTACTTC. It specifies CASSPHTAGGQETQYF.

In DNA form, the CDR3 reads TGTGCCAGCAGCCAACCGGGGGGCGGCGGCACTGAAGCTTTCTTT. Translation gives CASSQPGGGGTEAFF. This rearrangement joins TRBV7-2 to TRBJ1-1; TRBD1 is a possible D gene (6 bases). The CDR3 runs to 15 residues. The germline V and J ends were trimmed by 5 bases and 4 bases, with 17 bases remaining between them. Germline V gene lookup returns CDR1 SGHTA and CDR2 FQGNSA.

This clone was seen a few times. The rearrangement joins TRBV4-1 to TRBJ1-1; D may be TRBD1 (5 bases). The germline V gene has CDR1 MGHRA and CDR2 YSYEKL. The CDR3 sequence is 17 residues long. V was shortened by 0 bases and J by 4 bases, with 18 bases between the two germline ends. The CDR3 region is CASSQERAGLGVTEAFF. The CDR3 DNA sequence: TGCGCCAGCAGCCAAGAAAGGGCAGGGCTAGGCGTCACTGAAGCTTTCTTT.

The J gene is TRBJ2-1, the V gene TRBV5-3; D gene ambiguous. TRBV5-3 is an open reading frame, and its role is uncertain. This CDR3 spans 16 amino acids. V was pared by 2 bases and J by 0 bases, with 12 bases between. CDR3 bases: TGTGCCAGAAGCTTTAACGAACTGAGCTCCTACAATGAGCAGTTCTTC. Translated: CARSFNELSSYNEQFF.

The chain recombines TRBV5-6 with TRBJ2-1; tentatively, D is TRBD2 (6 bases). The CDR3 length is 13 residues. Germline V gene data show CDR1 as SGHDT and CDR2 as YYEEEE. The V gene lost 4 bases and the J gene lost 15 bases, with 20 bases spanning the gap. CDR3 nucleotides: TGTGCCAGCAGCGGCTGGGACCGGGGGTTTGGGTTCTTC. Protein product: CASSGWDRGFGFF.

The chain is built from TRBV7-2 and TRBJ1-2; D gene uncertain. This CDR3 has 14 amino acids. The germline CDR1 and CDR2 sequences are SGHTA and FQGNSA. Trimming stripped 5 bases from V and 1 base from J, with 11 bases between. In DNA form, the CDR3 reads TGTGCCAGCAGCCTAAATCAGGATAACTATGGCTACACCTTC. Its protein product is CASSLNQDNYGYTF.

V usage is TRBV5-5 and J usage is TRBJ1-1; 8 bases agree with TRBD1. The V gene end was trimmed by 3 bases and the J gene end by 1 base; junction bases not matched to a gene: 5. The length of the CDR3 is 15 residues. Germline V gene data show CDR1 as SGHKS and CDR2 as YYEKEE (reference sequence). CDR3 sequence reads: CASSSGGRANTEAFF. For the CDR3, the DNA is TGTGCCAGCAGCTCAGGGGGCAGGGCGAACACTGAAGCTTTCTTT.

This clone was recorded at least ten times. The rearrangement joins TRBV7-6 to TRBJ1-3; 7 bases align to TRBD1. CDR3 length equals 14 residues. CDR1 and CDR2 from the germline V gene are SGHVS and FNYEAQ. V was pared by 5 bases and J by 4 bases, with 5 bases of the junction left unmatched. The CDR3 loop reads CASSPVGGGNTIYF. The DNA of the CDR3 is TGTGCCAGCAGCCCCGTAGGGGGCGGAAACACCATATATTTT. Combining the CDR3 with reference TRBV7-6 and TRBJ1-3 gives the whole variable domain GAGVSQSPRYKVTKRGQDVALRCDPISGHVSLYWYRQALGQGPEFLTYFNYEAQQDKSGLPNDRFSAERPEGSISTLTIQRTEQRDSAMYRCASSPVGGGNTIYFGEGSWLTVV.

The rearrangement joins TRBV3-1 (or the pseudogene TRBV3-2) to TRBJ2-2, with 8 positions matching TRBD2. J gave up 6 bases and V 4 bases, and 7 bases lay outside the gene matches. The CDR3 runs to 15 residues. Germline CDR1 reads LGHDT; CDR2 reads YNNKEL (reference sequence). The CDR3 reads CASSPRGGRSGELFF. CDR3 in DNA: TGTGCCAGCAGCCCCCGGGGGGGACGGTCCGGGGAGCTGTTTTTT.

The rearrangement joins TRBV6-5 to TRBJ2-3; 8 positions match TRBD2. The CDR3 contains 14 residues. Losses at the gene ends were 8 bases for V and 9 bases for J; bases not matched to a gene: 13. Germline assignment: CDR1 MNHEY and CDR2 SVGAGI. The CDR3 DNA is TGTGCCAGCCTCACTAGCGGATCTTCTCCCACGCAGTATTTT. Its translation: CASLTSGSSPTQYF.

The chain joins TRBV7-2 to TRBJ2-7, with 10 bases identical to TRBD1. V was clipped by 5 bases and J by 6 bases; unmatched bases: 10. The germline gives CDR1 SGHTA, CDR2 FQGNSA. This CDR3 contains 15 residues. The CDR3 region has the DNA TGTGCCAGCAGCCCTCCGGGACAGGGGAAAGGCGAGCAGTACTTC. It codes for CASSPPGQGKGEQYF.

This chain uses TRBV5-1 with TRBJ1-1; a possible D gene is TRBD1 (6 bases). This CDR3 region has 14 residues. V gave up 0 bases and J gave up 6 bases, with 12 bases separating them. Germline CDR1 and CDR2: SGHRS and YFSETQ. CDR3 sequence: CASSLGQAVPEAFF. The CDR3 DNA is TGCGCCAGCAGCTTGGGACAGGCCGTTCCTGAAGCTTTCTTT.

V is TRBV5-4 and J is TRBJ1-2, with 8 bases matching TRBD1. The V gene end was trimmed by 5 bases and the J gene end by 4 bases; junction bases not matched to a gene: 4. From germline, CDR1 is SGHNT and CDR2 YYREEE (reference sequence). This CDR3 has 13 amino acids. CDR3 coding DNA: TGTGCCAGCAGGATCGGACAGGGCTATGGCTACACCTTC. Amino acids: CASRIGQGYGYTF.

The chain combines TRBV15 with TRBJ2-7; D might be TRBD2 (5 bases). The germline V and J ends were trimmed by 0 bases and 6 bases, with 12 bases remaining between them. The CDR3 is 14 amino acids. From germline, CDR1 is LNHNV and CDR2 YYDKDF (reference sequence). CDR3 DNA: TGTGCCACCAGCAGAGATAGGCGGGCCGGCGAGCAGTACTTC. Amino acids: CATSRDRRAGEQYF.

This clone appeared a single time. The J gene is TRBJ2-7, the V gene TRBV10-3, with D possibly TRBD2 on 6 matching bases. Trimming pared 3 bases from V and 7 bases from J, leaving 25 bases between. The CDR3 length is 17 residues. The germline V gene encodes CDR1 ENHRY and CDR2 SYGVKD. CDR3 DNA sequence: TGTGCCATCAGTGACCCTCGGGCCGGGAGAGGTACTAAAGAGCAGTACTTC. It translates to CAISDPRAGRGTKEQYF.

The V call is TRBV10-3, the J call TRBJ1-2, with 12 bases identical to TRBD1. The trim removed 9 bases at V and 6 bases at J, leaving 5 bases unmatched. Germline lookup yields CDR1 ENHRY and CDR2 SYGVKD. This CDR3 region has 13 residues. The DNA for the CDR3 is TGTGCCATACTGGGACAGGGGGCGGATGGCTACACCTTC. Translated, it gives CAILGQGADGYTF.

The CDR3 region is CASSVGDSVNQPQHF. CDR3 DNA: TGTGCCAGCAGCGTAGGGGACAGTGTTAATCAGCCCCAGCATTTT. The chain has TRBV9 and TRBJ1-5; 7 bases are a match to TRBD1. The CDR3 is made up of 15 amino acids. The germline V gene has CDR1 SGDLS and CDR2 YYNGEE. V trimming: 0 bases; J trimming: 4 bases; junction bases outside the gene matches: 4.

With respect to this clone: The same CDR3 can be traced to other DNA sequences in this sample. This chain joins TRBV30 and TRBJ1-6; D uncertain. There are 13 residues in the CDR3. Trimming took 3 bases from V and 4 from J, leaving 7 bases between them. Per the germline V gene, CDR1 is GTSNPN and CDR2 is SVGIG (reference sequence). The CDR3 is CAWRPGYNSPLHF. In DNA, the CDR3 is TGTGCCTGGAGACCAGGTTATAATTCACCCCTCCACTTT. The full variable domain, its missing parts supplied by reference TRBV30 and TRBJ1-6, is SQTIHQWPATLVQPVGSPLSLECTVEGTSNPNLYWYRQAAGRGLQLLFYSVGIGQISSEVPQNLSASRPQDRQFILSSKKLLLSDSGFYLCAWRPGYNSPLHFGNGTRLTVT.

This clone was detected only a few times. The V gene is TRBV5-1, the J gene TRBJ2-5, with D perhaps matching TRBD1 (5 bases). The length of the CDR3 is 13 residues. CDR1 is SGHRS and CDR2 is YFSETQ in the germline V gene. Trimming took 4 bases from V and 3 from J, leaving 10 bases between them. In DNA, the CDR3 is TGCGCCAGCAGCCCCCTAGGGGAAGAGACCCAGTACTTC. The encoded protein is CASSPLGEETQYF.